This TCR beta chain was recovered during a study of T cells in Graves' hyperthyroidism and ophthalmopathy. This CDR3 contains 14 residues. Germline CDR1 and CDR2: SEHNR and FQNEAQ (reference sequence). The V end lost 3 bases, the J end lost 3 bases, and 11 bases lay between the germline ends. A word on this clonotype: Its antigen is undetermined.

Clinicians diagnosed patients from clinical symptoms, serum thyroxine and TRAb, thyroid ultrasound and orbital computed tomography. Fresh peripheral blood, 9.5 to 10 ml of it, supplied the PBMCs. Template material for amplifying TCR beta CDR3 regions consisted of RNA transcripts. The primer set for the first-round RT-PCR of the TCR CDR3 was HTBI. TCRdb ran MiXCR on the multiplex PCR reads and lists one entry per CDR3 protein. The table has around 380,000 distinct CDR3 sequences, roughly 14% seen once. The study, taken as a whole, reports: The blood repertoire included most of the expanded thyroid clonotypes above 0.001.

This chain uses TRBV7-9 with TRBJ1-1, with D uncertain. The sample comprised blood. The sequence came from a man aged 30-40 years with Graves' hyperthyroidism that later progressed to Graves' ophthalmopathy. This chain's CDR3 is CASSFREADTEAFF. CDR3 DNA: TGTGCCAGCAGCTTCCGGGAGGCAGACACTGAAGCTTTCTTT.